This TCR beta chain was sequenced in a study of T cells after yellow fever vaccination (dated by TCRdb to about 2019). Concerning the study at large: Libraries from fractions with low cell numbers were prepared with the SMART-Seq v4 Ultra Low Input RNA kit. To track T-cell clones before and after primary and booster YFV17D yellow fever vaccination, bulk TCR alpha and beta repertoires were sequenced longitudinally. The cohort comprised two healthy male donors, one aged 18 to 30 and one aged 30 to 40 years. Blood was drawn at multiple timepoints before and after primary and secondary immunization, with bulk PBMC replicates and cell subsets isolated.

Synthesis of TCR cDNA relied on 5'RACE template switching, a step that introduced a universal primer site along with unique molecular identifiers. Priming of cDNA synthesis was performed from both the TCR alpha and TCR beta constant segments. Library amplification used two PCR steps, and the second PCR step added sample barcodes and sequencing adapters. Sequencing of the libraries was done on either Illumina HiSeq 2500 (2x100 bp) or NovaSeq (2x150 bp). The authors' analysis ran thus. Reads were demultiplexed and collapsed into UMI consensus sequences with MIGEC, and V(D)J alignment was performed with MiXCR. Using edgeR on replicate PBMC samples, clonotypes were called vaccine-responding if FDR was below 0.01 and the log2 fold change was above 5 up to day 15. Bulk clonotypes were assigned CD4 or CD8 identity according to which sequenced CD4 or CD8 repertoire held them at higher abundance. TCRdb reran the public reads through fastp at Q25 and MiXCR, keeping productive beta chains. Each CDR3 protein gets just one entry, which takes the most common genes and DNA from the rows behind it. The V and J calls were determined by TCRdb, not by the authors. Across this sample there are about 240,000 distinct CDR3 sequences, with 6.9% seen only once. The biggest ten clones account for 0.65% to 0.9% of the sample.

In the case of this clonotype: This clone's antigen is unknown. The input lacks base qualities; no much larger clone sits a single base away.

Broader findings and caveats from the paper: Compared with the primary T-cell response, the secondary T-cell response was faster but weaker, reaching its peak on day 5 rather than on day 15. FACS-sorted repertoires could contain abundant contaminating clonotypes from the bulk population, so computational filtering was required. Most clones expanded after primary vaccination (around 96% of CD4 and roughly 91% of CD8) were re-detected after the booster, suggesting that broad memory maintenance occurred. A small share of clonotypes was detected in both CD4 and CD8 compartments, with the overlap likely arising from convergent recombination. Only two donors were included in the study, so the extent to which the findings can be generalized is limited.

From its cysteine to its phenylalanine, the CDR3 spans 16 amino acids. Only the CDR3 DNA stays, 48 bases, in frame from base 1. Per the germline V gene (reference sequence), MNHEY is the CDR1 and SMNVEV is the CDR2. V is trimmed back by 6 bases and J by 0 bases, and the junction contains 7 bases that no gene match accounts for. The sample's treatment or condition label is to be understood as: live attenuated yellow fever vaccine strain. A standard Ficoll-Paque protocol was used to isolate PBMCs from peripheral blood. Dynabeads CD4 and CD8 positive selection kits were used to isolate CD4 and CD8 T-cell fractions. TriZol was used to extract RNA from bulk PBMCs, from CD4 and CD8 fractions, and from dextramer-positive and dextramer-negative fractions.

The TCR was taken from a man aged 25-45 years who received the YFV17D yellow fever vaccine. The input for sequencing was CD4+ T cells sorted from PBMCs, taken 15 days after the yellow fever booster vaccination. The chain employs TRBV27 and TRBJ2-1, with 8 junctional bases fitting TRBD2. The CDR3 reads as follows: CASRSGTRASYNEQFF. The nucleotide sequence reads as follows: TGTGCCAGCAGATCCGGGACTAGGGCCTCCTACAATGAGCAGTTCTTC.